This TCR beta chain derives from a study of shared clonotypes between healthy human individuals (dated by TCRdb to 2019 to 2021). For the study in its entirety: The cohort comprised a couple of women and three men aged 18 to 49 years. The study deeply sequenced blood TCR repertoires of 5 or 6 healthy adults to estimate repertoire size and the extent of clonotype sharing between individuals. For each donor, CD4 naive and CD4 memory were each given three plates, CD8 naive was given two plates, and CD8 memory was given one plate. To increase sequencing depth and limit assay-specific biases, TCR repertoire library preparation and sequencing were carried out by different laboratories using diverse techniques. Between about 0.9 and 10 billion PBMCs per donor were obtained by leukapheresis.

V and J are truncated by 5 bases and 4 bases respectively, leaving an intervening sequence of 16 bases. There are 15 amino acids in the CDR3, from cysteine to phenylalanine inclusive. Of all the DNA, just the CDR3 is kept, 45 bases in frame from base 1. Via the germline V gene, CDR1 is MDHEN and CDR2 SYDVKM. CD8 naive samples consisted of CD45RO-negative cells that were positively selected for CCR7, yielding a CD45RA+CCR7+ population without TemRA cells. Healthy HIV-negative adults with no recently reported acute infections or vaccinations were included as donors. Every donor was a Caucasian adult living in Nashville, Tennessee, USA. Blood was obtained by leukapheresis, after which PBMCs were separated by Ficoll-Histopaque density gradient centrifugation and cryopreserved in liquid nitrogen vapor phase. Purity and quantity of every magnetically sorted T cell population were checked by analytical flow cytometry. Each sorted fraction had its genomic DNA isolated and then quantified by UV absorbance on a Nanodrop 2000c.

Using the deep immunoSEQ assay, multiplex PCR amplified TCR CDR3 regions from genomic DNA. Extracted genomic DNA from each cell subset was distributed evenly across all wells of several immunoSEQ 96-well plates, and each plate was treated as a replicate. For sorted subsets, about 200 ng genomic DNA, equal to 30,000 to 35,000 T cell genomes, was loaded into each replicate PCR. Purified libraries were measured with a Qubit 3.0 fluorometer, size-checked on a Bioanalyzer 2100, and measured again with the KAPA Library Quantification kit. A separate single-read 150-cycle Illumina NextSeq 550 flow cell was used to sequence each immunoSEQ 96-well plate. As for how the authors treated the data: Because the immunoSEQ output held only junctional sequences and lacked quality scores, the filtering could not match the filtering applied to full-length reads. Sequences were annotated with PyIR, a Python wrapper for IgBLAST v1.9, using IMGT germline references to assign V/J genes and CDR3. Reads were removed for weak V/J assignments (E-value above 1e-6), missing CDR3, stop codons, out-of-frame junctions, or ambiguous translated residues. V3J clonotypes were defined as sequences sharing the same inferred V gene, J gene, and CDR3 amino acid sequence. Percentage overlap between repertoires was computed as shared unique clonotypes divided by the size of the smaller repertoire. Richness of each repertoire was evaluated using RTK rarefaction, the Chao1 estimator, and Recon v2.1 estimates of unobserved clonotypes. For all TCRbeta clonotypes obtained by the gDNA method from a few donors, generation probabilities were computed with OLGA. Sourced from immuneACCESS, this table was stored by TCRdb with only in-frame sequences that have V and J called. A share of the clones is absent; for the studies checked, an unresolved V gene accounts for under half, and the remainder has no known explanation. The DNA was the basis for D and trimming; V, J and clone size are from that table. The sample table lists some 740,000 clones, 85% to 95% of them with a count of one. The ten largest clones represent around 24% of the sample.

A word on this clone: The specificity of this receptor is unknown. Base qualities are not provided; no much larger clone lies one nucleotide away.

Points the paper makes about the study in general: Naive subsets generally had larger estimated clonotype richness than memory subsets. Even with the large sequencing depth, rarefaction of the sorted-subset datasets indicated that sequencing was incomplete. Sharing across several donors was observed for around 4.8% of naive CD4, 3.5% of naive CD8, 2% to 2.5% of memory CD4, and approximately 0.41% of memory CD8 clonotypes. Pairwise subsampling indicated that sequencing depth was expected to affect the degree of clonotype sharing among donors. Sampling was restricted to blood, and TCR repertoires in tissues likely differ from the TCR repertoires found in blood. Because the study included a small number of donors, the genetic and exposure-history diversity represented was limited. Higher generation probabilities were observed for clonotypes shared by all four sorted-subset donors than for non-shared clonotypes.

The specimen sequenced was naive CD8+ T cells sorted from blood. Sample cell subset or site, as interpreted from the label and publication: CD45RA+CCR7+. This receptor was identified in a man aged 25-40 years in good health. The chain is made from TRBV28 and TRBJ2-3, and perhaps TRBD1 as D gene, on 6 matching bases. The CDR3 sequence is CASSPRRDTPDTQYF. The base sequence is TGTGCCAGCAGTCCCCGCCGGGACACCCCAGATACGCAGTATTTT.